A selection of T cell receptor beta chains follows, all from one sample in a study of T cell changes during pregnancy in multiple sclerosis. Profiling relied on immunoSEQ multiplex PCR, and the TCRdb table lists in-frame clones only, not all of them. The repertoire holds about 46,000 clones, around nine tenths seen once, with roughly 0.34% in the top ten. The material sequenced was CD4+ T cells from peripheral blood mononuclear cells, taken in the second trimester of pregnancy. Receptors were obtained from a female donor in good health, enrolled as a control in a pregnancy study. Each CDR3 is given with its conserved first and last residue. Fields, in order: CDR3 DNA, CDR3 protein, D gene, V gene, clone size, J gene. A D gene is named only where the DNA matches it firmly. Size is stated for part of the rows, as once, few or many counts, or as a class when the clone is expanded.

cdr3_nt: TGTGCCAGCACTGGGACAATTAACACCGGGGAGCTGTTTTTT; cdr3_aa: CASTGTINTGELFF; d_call: .; v_call: TRBV5-5; clone_size: .; j_call: TRBJ2-2
cdr3_nt: TGTGCCAGAAGCTTGTTATCATTCAGGGACAGCTTTCGTTGGGGCTACACCTTC; cdr3_aa: CARSLLSFRDSFRWGYTF; d_call: TRBD1; v_call: TRBV5-3; clone_size: many; j_call: TRBJ1-2
cdr3_nt: TGTGCCAGCAGCCTCTTAACCGAGGACCAAGAGACCCAGTACTTC; cdr3_aa: CASSLLTEDQETQYF; d_call: .; v_call: TRBV5-6; clone_size: .; j_call: TRBJ2-5
cdr3_nt: TGTGCCAGTAGTATAGATCTTCCGGCCCGGGGTTGGTCACCCCTCCACTTT; cdr3_aa: CASSIDLPARGWSPLHF; d_call: .; v_call: TRBV19; clone_size: .; j_call: TRBJ1-6
cdr3_nt: TGTGCCAGCGGACAGGTCGGCTCCTACAATGAGCAGTTCTTC; cdr3_aa: CASGQVGSYNEQFF; d_call: TRBD1; v_call: TRBV6-5; clone_size: .; j_call: TRBJ2-1
cdr3_nt: TGTGCCTGGACCGCGGAGGGAGGGGGGACCTACGAGCAGTACTTC; cdr3_aa: CAWTAEGGGTYEQYF; d_call: .; v_call: TRBV30; clone_size: .; j_call: TRBJ2-7
cdr3_nt: TGTGCCAGCAGCTTGCCGGGAGCTCAAGAGACCCAGTACTTC; cdr3_aa: CASSLPGAQETQYF; d_call: .; v_call: TRBV5-5; clone_size: .; j_call: TRBJ2-5
cdr3_nt: TGTGCCAGCACCCTGACAGAGAATTCACCCCTCCACTTT; cdr3_aa: CASTLTENSPLHF; d_call: .; v_call: TRBV28; clone_size: .; j_call: TRBJ1-6
cdr3_nt: TGCGCCAGCAGCCAAGATGATGGAGGCACAGATACGCAGTATTTT; cdr3_aa: CASSQDDGGTDTQYF; d_call: .; v_call: TRBV4-3; clone_size: .; j_call: TRBJ2-3
cdr3_nt: TGTGCCAGCAGCCCGATAGCGGGTTCTACCGGGGAGCAGTTCTTC; cdr3_aa: CASSPIAGSTGEQFF; d_call: TRBD2; v_call: TRBV7-3; clone_size: once; j_call: TRBJ2-1
cdr3_nt: TGTGCCAGCAGTGGGGCAGATTACTACGAGCAGTACTTC; cdr3_aa: CASSGADYYEQYF; d_call: .; v_call: TRBV6-1; clone_size: .; j_call: TRBJ2-7
cdr3_nt: TGCGCCAGCAGCTTGCAGGGGAACTATGGCTACACCTTC; cdr3_aa: CASSLQGNYGYTF; d_call: .; v_call: TRBV5-1; clone_size: .; j_call: TRBJ1-2
cdr3_nt: TGTGCCAGTAGTCTGACTGGGTTTGGGTATGGCTACACCTTC; cdr3_aa: CASSLTGFGYGYTF; d_call: .; v_call: TRBV19; clone_size: few; j_call: TRBJ1-2
cdr3_nt: TGTGCCTGGAGAGGGGGTGGCAATCAGCCCCAGCATTTT; cdr3_aa: CAWRGGGNQPQHF; d_call: .; v_call: TRBV30; clone_size: .; j_call: TRBJ1-5
cdr3_nt: TGTGCCAGCAGTTACTCGATCGAGGGCCGTTTCACCTTC; cdr3_aa: CASSYSIEGRFTF; d_call: .; v_call: TRBV6-5; clone_size: .; j_call: TRBJ1-2
cdr3_nt: TGTGCTAGTGGTTTGGTATCGGGGACAGGGGTTGAGTATCAGCCCCAGCATTTT; cdr3_aa: CASGLVSGTGVEYQPQHF; d_call: TRBD1; v_call: TRBV12-5; clone_size: .; j_call: TRBJ1-5
cdr3_nt: TGTGCCAGCACCTCCGGGTCTAGCACAGATACGCAGTATTTT; cdr3_aa: CASTSGSSTDTQYF; d_call: .; v_call: TRBV5-4; clone_size: .; j_call: TRBJ2-3
cdr3_nt: TGTGCCAGCAGAAAGGGGGACACTGAAGCTTTCTTT; cdr3_aa: CASRKGDTEAFF; d_call: .; v_call: TRBV4-2; clone_size: .; j_call: TRBJ1-1
cdr3_nt: TGCGCCAGCAGCCAAGAAGGGACAGCCAAACACGGGGAAAAACTGTTTTTT; cdr3_aa: CASSQEGTAKHGEKLFF; d_call: TRBD1; v_call: TRBV4-1; clone_size: .; j_call: TRBJ1-4
cdr3_nt: TGTGCCAGCAACACAAGGCCGGAGGGAACTAGCACAGATACGCAGTATTTT; cdr3_aa: CASNTRPEGTSTDTQYF; d_call: .; v_call: TRBV7-9; clone_size: .; j_call: TRBJ2-3
cdr3_nt: TGCGCCAGCAGCTTGGAACGCAGGGGTTTCTACGAGCAGTACTTC; cdr3_aa: CASSLERRGFYEQYF; d_call: .; v_call: TRBV5-1; clone_size: few; j_call: TRBJ2-7
cdr3_nt: TGTGCCAGCAGCTCAGGACAGGGTGGAAATTCACCCCTCCACTTT; cdr3_aa: CASSSGQGGNSPLHF; d_call: TRBD1; v_call: TRBV11-3; clone_size: .; j_call: TRBJ1-6
cdr3_nt: TGTGCCTGGAGCGAGGGGACAGGACATGGCTACACCTTC; cdr3_aa: CAWSEGTGHGYTF; d_call: TRBD1; v_call: TRBV30; clone_size: .; j_call: TRBJ1-2
cdr3_nt: TGTGCCAGCAGCCGAAGGACAGCGACGAATGAAGCTTTCTTT; cdr3_aa: CASSRRTATNEAFF; d_call: .; v_call: TRBV11-1; clone_size: once; j_call: TRBJ1-1
cdr3_nt: TGTGCCAGCAGCTTAATCGGGGGGCGAGCAGATACGCAGTATTTT; cdr3_aa: CASSLIGGRADTQYF; d_call: .; v_call: TRBV7-3; clone_size: .; j_call: TRBJ2-3
cdr3_nt: TGTGCCAGTATGGGCCGGGACAGGGGCTATGGCTACACCTTC; cdr3_aa: CASMGRDRGYGYTF; d_call: TRBD1; v_call: TRBV19; clone_size: .; j_call: TRBJ1-2
cdr3_nt: TGCGCCAGCAGCGGTCGACAGGGGGCGTGGGGCGGGGAGCTGTTTTTT; cdr3_aa: CASSGRQGAWGGELFF; d_call: TRBD1; v_call: TRBV4-3; clone_size: .; j_call: TRBJ2-2
cdr3_nt: TGTGCCAGCAGTTACCGGGCAGATACGCAGTATTTT; cdr3_aa: CASSYRADTQYF; d_call: .; v_call: TRBV6-6; clone_size: few; j_call: TRBJ2-3
cdr3_nt: TGTGCCAGCAGCTTGCCGGGGATGAAGGGTTCACCCCTCCACTTT; cdr3_aa: CASSLPGMKGSPLHF; d_call: .; v_call: TRBV5-8; clone_size: .; j_call: TRBJ1-6